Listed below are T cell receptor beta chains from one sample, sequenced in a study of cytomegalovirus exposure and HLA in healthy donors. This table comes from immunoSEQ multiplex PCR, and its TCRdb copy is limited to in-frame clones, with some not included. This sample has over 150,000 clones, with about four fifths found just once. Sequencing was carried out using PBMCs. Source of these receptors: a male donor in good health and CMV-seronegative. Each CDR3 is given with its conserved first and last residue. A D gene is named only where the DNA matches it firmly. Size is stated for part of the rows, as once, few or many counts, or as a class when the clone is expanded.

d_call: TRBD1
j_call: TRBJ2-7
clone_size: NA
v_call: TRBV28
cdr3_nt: TGTGCCAGCGGGTTTTCGGGGACAGGGAACTACGAGCAGTACTTC
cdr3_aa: CASGFSGTGNYEQYF

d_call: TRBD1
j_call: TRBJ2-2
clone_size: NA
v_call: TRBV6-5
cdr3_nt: TGTGCCAGCAGTCGACAGGGGATGAACACCGGGGAGCTGTTTTTT
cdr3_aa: CASSRQGMNTGELFF

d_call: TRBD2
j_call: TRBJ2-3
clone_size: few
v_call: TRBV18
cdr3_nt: TGTGCCAGCTCACCTTACCACACAGCGGGGGGAGCCATCACAGATACGCAGTATTTT
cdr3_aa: CASSPYHTAGGAITDTQYF

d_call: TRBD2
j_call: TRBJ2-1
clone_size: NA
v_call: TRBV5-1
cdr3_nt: TGCGCCAGCAGCTTCGGTCTAGCGGGAGACCATGAGCAGTTCTTC
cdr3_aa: CASSFGLAGDHEQFF

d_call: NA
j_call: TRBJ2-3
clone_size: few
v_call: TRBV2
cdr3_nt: TGTGCCAGCAGTTCCTTAGATACGCAGTATTTT
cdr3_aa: CASSSLDTQYF

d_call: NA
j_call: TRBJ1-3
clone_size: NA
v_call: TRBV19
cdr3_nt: TGTGCCAGTAGTATATACGGGATCTCTGGAAACACCATATATTTT
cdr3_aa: CASSIYGISGNTIYF

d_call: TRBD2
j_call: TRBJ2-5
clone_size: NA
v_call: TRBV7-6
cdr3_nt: TGTGCCAGCAGCTTATCTAGCGGGGGGTTCCAAGAGACCCAGTACTTC
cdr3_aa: CASSLSSGGFQETQYF

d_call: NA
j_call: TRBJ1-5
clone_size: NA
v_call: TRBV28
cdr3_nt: TGTGCCAGCAGTTTCCCCGCAAGTAGGACAGACAATCAGCCCCAGCATTTT
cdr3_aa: CASSFPASRTDNQPQHF

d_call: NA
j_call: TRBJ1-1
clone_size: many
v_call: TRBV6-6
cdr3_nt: TGTGCCAGCAGTTACTCGGGCGGACAGGAAGCTTTCTTT
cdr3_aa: CASSYSGGQEAFF

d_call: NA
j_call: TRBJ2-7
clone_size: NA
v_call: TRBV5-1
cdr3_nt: TGCGCCAGCAGCTTGGCCGCCGTGAGCTCCTACGAGCAGTACTTC
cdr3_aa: CASSLAAVSSYEQYF

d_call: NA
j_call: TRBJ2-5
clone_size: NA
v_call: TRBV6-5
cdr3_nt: TGTGCCAGCAGGCTACAGGGGAGGGAGACCCAGTACTTC
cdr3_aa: CASRLQGRETQYF

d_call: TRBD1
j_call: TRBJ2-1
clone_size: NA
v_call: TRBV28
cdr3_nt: TGTGCCAGCAGTTTATACGGACAGGGGTACAATGAGCAGTTCTTC
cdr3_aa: CASSLYGQGYNEQFF

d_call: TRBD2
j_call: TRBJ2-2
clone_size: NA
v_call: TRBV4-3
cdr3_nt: TGCGCCAGCAGCCATACCGGGGGGGCCGACACCGGGGAGCTGTTTTTT
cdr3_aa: CASSHTGGADTGELFF

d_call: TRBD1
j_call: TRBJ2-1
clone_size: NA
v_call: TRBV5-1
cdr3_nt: TGCGCCACTAACCGGGACAGAAGCTCCTACAATGAGCAGTTCTTC
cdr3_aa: CATNRDRSSYNEQFF

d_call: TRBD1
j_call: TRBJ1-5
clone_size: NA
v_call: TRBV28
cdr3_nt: TGTGCCAGCAGGAAGACAGGGGCCAATCAGCCCCAGCATTTT
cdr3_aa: CASRKTGANQPQHF

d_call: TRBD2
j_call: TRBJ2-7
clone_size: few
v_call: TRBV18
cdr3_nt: TGTGCCAGCTCACCAGTAGCGGGGGTTGCCTACGAGCAGTACTTC
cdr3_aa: CASSPVAGVAYEQYF

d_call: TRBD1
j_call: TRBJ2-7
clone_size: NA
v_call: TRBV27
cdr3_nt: TGTGCCAGCAGTTTGGGTTTGGGGACAGAGTATTCCTACGAGCAGTACTTC
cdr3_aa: CASSLGLGTEYSYEQYF

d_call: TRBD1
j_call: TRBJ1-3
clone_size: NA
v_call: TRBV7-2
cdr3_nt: TGTGCCAGCCGTTTGACAGGGGGTGGAAACACCATATATTTT
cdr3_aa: CASRLTGGGNTIYF

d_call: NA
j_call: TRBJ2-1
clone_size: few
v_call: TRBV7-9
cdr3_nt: TGTGCCAGCAGCTTTGGTCTGCTGCAGTACAATGAGCAGTTCTTC
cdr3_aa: CASSFGLLQYNEQFF

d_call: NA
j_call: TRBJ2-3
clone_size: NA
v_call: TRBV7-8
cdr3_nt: TGTGCCAGCAGCTTAGGGATCGGGATAACAGATACGCAGTATTTT
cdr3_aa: CASSLGIGITDTQYF

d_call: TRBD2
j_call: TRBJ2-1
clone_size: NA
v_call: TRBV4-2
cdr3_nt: TGTGCCAGCAGCCAAATCCTTTCAGCGGGAGTTTATGAGCAGTTCTTC
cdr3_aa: CASSQILSAGVYEQFF

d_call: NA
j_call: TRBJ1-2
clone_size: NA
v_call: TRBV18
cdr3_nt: TGTGCCAGCTCCATCGACGGAGGCTATGGCTACACCTTC
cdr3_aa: CASSIDGGYGYTF

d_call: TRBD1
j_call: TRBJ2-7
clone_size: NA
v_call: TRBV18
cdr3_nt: TGTGCCAGCTCACCGTCGCCAGGGGGATTCGAGCAGTACTTC
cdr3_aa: CASSPSPGGFEQYF

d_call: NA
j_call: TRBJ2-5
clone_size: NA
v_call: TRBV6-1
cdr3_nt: TGTGCCAGCAGTATCCGACACGTCCAGGAGACCCAGTACTTC
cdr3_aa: CASSIRHVQETQYF

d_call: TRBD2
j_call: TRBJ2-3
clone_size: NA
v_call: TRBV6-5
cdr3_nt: TGTGCCAGCAGTTCCTCTAGCGGAGGGGTCACAGATACGCAGTATTTT
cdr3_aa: CASSSSSGGVTDTQYF

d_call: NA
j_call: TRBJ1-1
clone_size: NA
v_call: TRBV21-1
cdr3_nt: TGTGCCAGCAGCGGGACAGGGGGGTACGCCGGGGCTTTCTTT
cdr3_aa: CASSGTGGYAGAFF

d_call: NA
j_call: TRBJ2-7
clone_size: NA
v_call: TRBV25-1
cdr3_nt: TGTGCCAGCTCCTCTCCACATGGCCACGAGCAGTACTTC
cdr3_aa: CASSSPHGHEQYF

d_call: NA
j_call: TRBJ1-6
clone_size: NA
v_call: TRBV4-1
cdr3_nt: TGCGCCAGCAGCCAAGTGGGGTCGGATACGGGGCTCCACTTT
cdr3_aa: CASSQVGSDTGLHF

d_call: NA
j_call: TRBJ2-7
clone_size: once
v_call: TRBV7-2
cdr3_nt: TGTGCCAGCAGCCTAGACAGGGCGGGGGGTTACGAGCAGTACTTC
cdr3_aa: CASSLDRAGGYEQYF

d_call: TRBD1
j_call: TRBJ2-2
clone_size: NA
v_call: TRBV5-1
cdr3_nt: TGCGCCAGCAGCTTACAGGGGGATCTTGACACCGGGGAGCTGTTTTTT
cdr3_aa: CASSLQGDLDTGELFF

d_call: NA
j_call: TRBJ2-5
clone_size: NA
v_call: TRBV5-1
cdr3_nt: TGCGCCAGCAGCTTCCTACAGGGCCAAGAGACCCAGTACTTC
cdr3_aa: CASSFLQGQETQYF

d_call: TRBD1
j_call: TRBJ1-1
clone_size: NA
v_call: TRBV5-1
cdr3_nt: TGCGCCAGCAGCGGCCGACAGGGGGAAAACACTGAAGCTTTCTTT
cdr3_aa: CASSGRQGENTEAFF

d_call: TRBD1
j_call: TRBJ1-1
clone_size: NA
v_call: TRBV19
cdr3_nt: TGTGCCAGTAGTATAGACGGGACAGGGAACCAAGCTGAAGCTTTCTTT
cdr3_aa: CASSIDGTGNQAEAFF

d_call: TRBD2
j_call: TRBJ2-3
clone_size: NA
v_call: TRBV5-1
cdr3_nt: TGCGCCAGCAGCTTGCAAACTAGCGGGGGGGCCCTTAGCACAGATACGCAGTATTTT
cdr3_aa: CASSLQTSGGALSTDTQYF

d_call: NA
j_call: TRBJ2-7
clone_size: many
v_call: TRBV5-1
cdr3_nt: TGCGCCAGCAGAAGCAGGGCGAACTCCTACGAGCAGTACTTC
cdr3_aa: CASRSRANSYEQYF

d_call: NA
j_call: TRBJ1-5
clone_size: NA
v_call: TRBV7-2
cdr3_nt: TGTGCCAGCAGCTTAGCAGTTGGTGCGGGCAATCAGCCCCAGCATTTT
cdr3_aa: CASSLAVGAGNQPQHF

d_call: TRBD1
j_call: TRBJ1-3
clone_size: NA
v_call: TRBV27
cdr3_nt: TGTGCCAGCAGTCGAAAAGGCGGGCAGGGGGTAGTTGTGGCTGGAAACACCATATATTTT
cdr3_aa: CASSRKGGQGVVVAGNTIYF

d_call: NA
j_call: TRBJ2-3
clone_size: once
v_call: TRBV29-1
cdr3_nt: TGCAGCGTTGACCACGGGTTTAGCACAGATACGCAGTATTTT
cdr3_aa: CSVDHGFSTDTQYF

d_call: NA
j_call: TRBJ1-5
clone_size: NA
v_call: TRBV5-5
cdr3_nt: TGTGCCAGCAGCTTGGGGGGCGGCAATCAGCCCCAGCATTTT
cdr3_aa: CASSLGGGNQPQHF

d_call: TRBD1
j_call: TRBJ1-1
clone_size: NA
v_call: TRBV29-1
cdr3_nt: TGCAGCGCCCGGGACAGGGGGGACACTGAAGCTTTCTTT
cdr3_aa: CSARDRGDTEAFF

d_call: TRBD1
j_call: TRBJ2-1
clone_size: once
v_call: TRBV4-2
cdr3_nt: TGTGCCAGCTGGGCAGGGGGTCTCAATGAGCAGTTCTTC
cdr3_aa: CASWAGGLNEQFF

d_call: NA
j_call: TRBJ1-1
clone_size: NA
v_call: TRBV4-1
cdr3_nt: TGCGCCAGCAGCCAAGCCCCACAGAACACTGAAGCTTTCTTT
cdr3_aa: CASSQAPQNTEAFF

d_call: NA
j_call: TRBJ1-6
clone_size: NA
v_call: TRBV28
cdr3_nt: TGTGCCAGCAGTGTCAGGGCCGGCGTCCCGTATAATTCACCCCTCCACTTT
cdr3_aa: CASSVRAGVPYNSPLHF

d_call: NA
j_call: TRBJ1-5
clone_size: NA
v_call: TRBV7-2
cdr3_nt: TGTGCCAGCAGCTTAGAAATGGGTGGAAGCGTCCGTCAGCCCCAGCATTTT
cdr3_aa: CASSLEMGGSVRQPQHF

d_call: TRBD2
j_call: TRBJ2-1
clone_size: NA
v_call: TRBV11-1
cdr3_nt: TGTGCCAGCAGCCCCTGGGCGGGACTAGCCTCCTCCTACAATGAGCAGTTCTTC
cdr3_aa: CASSPWAGLASSYNEQFF

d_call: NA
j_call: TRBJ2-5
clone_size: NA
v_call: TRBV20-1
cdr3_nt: TGCAGTGCCTGGGCCGGTGAGACCCAGTACTTC
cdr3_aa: CSAWAGETQYF

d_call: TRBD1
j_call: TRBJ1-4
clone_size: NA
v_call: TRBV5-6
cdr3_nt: TGTGCCAGCAGCAACCTAGACAGGGGGCGAGAAAAACTGTTTTTT
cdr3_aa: CASSNLDRGREKLFF

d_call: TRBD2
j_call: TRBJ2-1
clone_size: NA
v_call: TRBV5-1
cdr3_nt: TGCGCCAGCAGCTTGGCCCTATCTAGCGGGAGAGAAGAGCAGTTCTTC
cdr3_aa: CASSLALSSGREEQFF

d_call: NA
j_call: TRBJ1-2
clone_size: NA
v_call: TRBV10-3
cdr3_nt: TGTGCCATCAGTGAGCCGAACTATGGCTACACCTTC
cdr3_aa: CAISEPNYGYTF

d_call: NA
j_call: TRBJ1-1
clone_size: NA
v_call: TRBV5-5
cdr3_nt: TGTGCCAGCAGCTTGGCTTCAGGGAAAGGGATGAACACTGAAGCTTTCTTT
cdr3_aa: CASSLASGKGMNTEAFF

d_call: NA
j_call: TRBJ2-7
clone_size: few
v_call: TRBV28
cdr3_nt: TGTGCCAGCAGTTTAATCGGCCGGGCCTACGAGCAGTACTTC
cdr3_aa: CASSLIGRAYEQYF

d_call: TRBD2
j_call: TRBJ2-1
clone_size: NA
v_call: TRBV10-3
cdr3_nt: TGTGCCATCAGTGAGGAACCCCATCTTAGCGGGAAAGGAAATGAGCAGTTCTTC
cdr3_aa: CAISEEPHLSGKGNEQFF

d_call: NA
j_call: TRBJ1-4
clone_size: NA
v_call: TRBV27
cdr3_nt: TGTGCCAGCAGTTTAAACATGGCTAATGAAAAACTGTTTTTT
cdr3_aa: CASSLNMANEKLFF